A single sample gave rise to the 32 T cell receptor beta chains below, sequenced in a study of T cell repertoires in cytomegalovirus infection (dated 2019 in TCRdb). The sequencer listed for this sample is Illumina HiSeq 1500. In-frame beta chains were kept once TCRdb had trimmed the public reads at Q25 with fastp and called clones with MiXCR. Rows are combined by CDR3 protein, so each entry shows the most common genes and DNA. In this sample the table shows about 830,000 distinct CDR3 sequences, approximately 29% of which occur a single time. Together, the top ten hold 12% of the sample. The antigens of these receptors remain unknown. This specimen's treatment or condition label, interpreted: in vitro stimulation with specific CMV peptide epitopes to enrich CMV-specific T cells. Specimen: cultured CD8+ T cells from PBMCs, collected from culture after CMV antigen stimulation. The receptors originated from a human donor in good health (CMV status not recorded). Some clones in this sample may be carry-over from other donors' samples.

This clonotype occurred a few times. The chain is built from TRBV4-1 and TRBJ1-5; 8 nucleotides match TRBD1. CDR3 length: 15 amino acids. The germline gives CDR1 MGHRA, CDR2 YSYEKL. After removal of 1 base from V and 3 bases from J, the junction contained 2 bases not matched to a gene. The CDR3 is CASSQGTGSNQPQHF. CDR3 bases: TGCGCCAGCAGCCAAGGGACAGGGTCCAATCAGCCCCAGCATTTT.

Of note for this clonotype: A read error may account for a junction end that differs from germline. The genes are TRBV15 and TRBJ1-2; unclear D gene. Germline assignment: CDR1 LNHNV and CDR2 YYDKDF (reference sequence). There are 13 residues in the CDR3. CDR3 in DNA: TGTGCCACCAGCAGATCCCTACACGTGGGAAAGGACTTC. It yields the protein CATSRSLHVGKDF.

As regards this clonotype: A much larger clone is a single base away; this may be a read error. The chain combines TRBV6-2 or TRBV6-3 with TRBJ1-1, with 8 bases that match TRBD1. With V trimmed by 6 bases and J by 7 bases, 1 base remained unmatched. Germline CDR1 reads MNHEY; CDR2 reads SVGEGT. The CDR3 sequence is 11 residues long. CDR3 in amino acids: CASRQGVEAFF. CDR3 DNA: TGTGCCAGCAGACAGGGGGTTGAAGCTTTCTTT.

Only a few counts were recorded for this clonotype. This chain uses TRBV19 with TRBJ2-7; the match to TRBD1 covers 8 bases. The CDR3 is 15 amino acids. V gave up 5 bases and J gave up 2 bases; unmatched junction bases: 8. CDR1 LNHDA and CDR2 SQIVND come from the germline V gene (reference sequence). In nucleotides, the CDR3 is TGTGCCAGTAGTCCCGGGACAGGAGGTGCCTACGAGCAGTACTTC. It is translated as CASSPGTGGAYEQYF.

The gene calls are TRBV9 and TRBJ1-2; TRBD1 might be the D (5 bases). CDR3 length: 11 amino acids. V shed 5 bases and J shed 10 bases, with 12 bases lying between them. Germline CDR1 is SGDLS and CDR2 is YYNGEE. The CDR3 nucleotides are TGTGCCAGCAGGCAGGGAATTGACTACACCTTC. Translating it yields CASRQGIDYTF.

The chain joins TRBV27 to TRBJ2-7; the match to TRBD2 covers 9 bases. Germline lookup yields CDR1 MNHEY and CDR2 SMNVEV (reference sequence). CDR3 size: 14 residues. J gave up 4 bases and V 3 bases, and 4 bases lay outside the gene matches. The CDR3 bases are TGTGCCAGCAGTTTGTCTAGCGGGGCTTACGAGCAGTACTTC. Its translation is CASSLSSGAYEQYF.

This clonotype was counted only a few times. The chain joins TRBV6-5 to TRBJ2-7; perhaps TRBD1 as D (5 bases). The CDR3 spans 15 residues. CDR1 and CDR2 from the germline V gene are MNHEY and SVGAGI. V lost 6 bases to trimming and J lost 2 bases, with 17 bases between them. The CDR3 DNA follows: TGTGCCAGCAGCCTCACCCAGGGTACAACCTACGAGCAGTACTTC. Its translation is CASSLTQGTTYEQYF.

This clonotype was picked up one time. The gene calls are TRBV5-1 and TRBJ1-5; D call uncertain. Deletions cut 7 bases from V and 0 bases from J, with 20 bases between. This CDR3 has 17 amino acids. Germline V gene lookup returns CDR1 SGHRS and CDR2 YFSETQ. CDR3 DNA sequence: TGCGCCAGCGGGATACAGTTAAAGTCGTATAGCAATCAGCCCCAGCATTTT. Protein product: CASGIQLKSYSNQPQHF.

CDR3: CASSQGTYQPQHF. In DNA form, the CDR3 reads TGCGCCAGCAGCCAGGGCACCTATCAGCCCCAGCATTTT. This sequence joins TRBV4-1 and TRBJ1-5; no clear D. There are 13 residues in the CDR3. The V end lost 3 bases, the J end lost 5 bases, and 8 bases lay between the germline ends. From germline, CDR1 is MGHRA and CDR2 YSYEKL.

This clonotype was found a few times. V usage is TRBV11-2 and J usage is TRBJ2-1; 9 positions agree with TRBD2. Germline-derived CDR1 and CDR2 are SGHAT and FQNNGV. The CDR3 is 16 residues long. J was trimmed by 8 bases and V by 0 bases; bases with no gene match: 8. CDR3 sequence reads: CASSLDLGTSLDEQFF. The DNA of the CDR3 is TGTGCCAGCAGCTTAGATCTAGGGACTAGCCTCGATGAGCAGTTCTTC.

The table lists this clonotype with a few counts. V usage is TRBV27 and J usage is TRBJ2-3; D remains unclear. The CDR3 is made up of 13 amino acids. Germline V CDR1 and CDR2: MNHEY, SMNVEV (reference sequence). Between the trimmed V and J ends, which lost 3 bases and 1 base, there was a span of 5 bases. For the CDR3, the DNA is TGTGCCAGCAGTTTTCATGGCACAGATACGCAGTATTTT. Translating gives CASSFHGTDTQYF.

There are a few counts of this clonotype. J is TRBJ2-2 and V is TRBV11-3; no clear D. Germline loops: CDR1 SGHNT, CDR2 YENEEA. The V and J ends lost 0 bases and 5 bases respectively, with 10 bases between them. CDR3 length equals 15 residues. The CDR3 region has the DNA TGTGCCAGCAGCTTAGAATCGCGGCTGACCGGGGAGCTGTTTTTT. Amino acids: CASSLESRLTGELFF.

V is TRBV12-3 or TRBV12-4 and J is TRBJ2-5, with D possibly being TRBD1 (5 bases). CDR3 length: 13 residues. The V gene lost 6 bases and the J gene lost 7 bases, with 15 bases spanning the gap. For the CDR3, the DNA is TGTGCCAGCAGCCAGGACATAAGGGGGACCCAGTACTTC. Its translation: CASSQDIRGTQYF.

This clonotype was seen a handful of times. The rearrangement uses TRBV6-5 and TRBJ2-1; TRBD2 might be the D (5 bases). This CDR3 is built from 15 residues. V dropped 3 bases and J dropped 3 bases, with 12 bases sitting between them. Germline V gene sequence: CDR1 MNHEY, CDR2 SVGAGI. CDR3 coding DNA: TGTGCCAGCAGTTATGGGAGTCCCAACTACAATGAGCAGTTCTTC. This gives the protein CASSYGSPNYNEQFF.

This clonotype was counted ten times or more. The chain carries TRBV6-6 and TRBJ1-6; 9 nucleotides agree with TRBD1. CDR1 is MNHNY and CDR2 is SVGAGI in the germline V gene (reference sequence). The J segment lost 7 bases and the V segment lost 1 base, leaving 8 bases of the junction unmatched. This CDR3 is 17 amino acids long. DNA for the CDR3: TGTGCCAGCAGTTACTGGGAGACAGGGGGTGTAAATTCACCCCTCCACTTT. It specifies CASSYWETGGVNSPLHF.

This rearrangement joins TRBV9 to TRBJ2-5; D is perhaps TRBD2 (6 bases). The CDR3 is 15 residues long. Deletions cut 0 bases from V and 1 base from J, with 10 bases between. Germline-derived CDR1 and CDR2 are SGDLS and YYNGEE. In nucleotides, the CDR3 is TGTGCCAGCAGCGTAGCCGTCGGGGGCCAAGAGACCCAGTACTTC. Translation gives CASSVAVGGQETQYF.

This clonotype showed up just once. A much larger clone is a single base away; this may be a read error. This chain joins TRBV6-5 and TRBJ1-3; D gene unclear. The V end lost 2 bases, the J end lost 0 bases, and 5 bases lay between the germline ends. This CDR3 region has 14 residues. Per germline, CDR1 MNHEY and CDR2 SVGAGI. CDR3 sequence (DNA): TGTGCCAGCAGTTACGGGGACTCTGGAAACACCATATATTTT. Translation: CASSYGDSGNTIYF.

This chain links TRBV7-9 with TRBJ1-2; D possibly corresponds to TRBD1 (5 bases). The germline V and J ends were trimmed by 5 bases and 2 bases, with 9 bases remaining between them. The V gene's germline CDR1 is SEHNR and CDR2 FQNEAQ (reference sequence). The CDR3 runs 13 residues. CDR3: CASSRGANYGYTF. DNA for the CDR3: TGTGCCAGCAGCCGTGGGGCGAACTATGGCTACACCTTC.

Only a few counts were recorded for this clonotype. V gene TRBV7-2 combines with J gene TRBJ2-1, with D perhaps TRBD2 (6 bases). V was pared by 2 bases and J by 0 bases, with 11 bases between. Germline loops: CDR1 SGHTA, CDR2 FQGNSA. The CDR3 length is 16 residues. The CDR3 is CASSLFPGSSYNEQFF. CDR3 DNA: TGTGCCAGCAGCTTATTTCCCGGGAGCTCCTACAATGAGCAGTTCTTC.

The chain links TRBV27 to TRBJ2-1; 9 nucleotides line up with TRBD1. The CDR3 is 16 amino acids. Germline trimming cut 3 bases from V and 4 bases from J; bases unmatched to any gene: 7. In germline, CDR1 is MNHEY, CDR2 SMNVEV (reference sequence). The CDR3 sequence: CASSFRQGVLYNEQFF. The CDR3 DNA reads as TGTGCCAGCAGTTTCCGACAGGGGGTTTTATACAATGAGCAGTTCTTC.

The chain couples TRBV12-3 or TRBV12-4 to TRBJ2-3; possible D gene TRBD2, 6 bases. This CDR3 has 15 residues. Trimming cost V 6 bases and J 2 bases, with 15 bases left between them. The CDR3 sequence is CASSLLGLTTDTQYF. The CDR3 region has the DNA TGTGCCAGCAGCCTCCTGGGACTGACCACAGATACGCAGTATTTT.

This clonotype was recorded a few times. The chain recombines TRBV10-2 with TRBJ2-1; TRBD1 agrees at 8 bases. The germline V gene has CDR1 WSHSY and CDR2 SAAADI. CDR3 length equals 12 residues. J gave up 8 bases and V 10 bases, and 7 bases lay outside the gene matches. CDR3 amino acids: CAIGGQVDEQFF. CDR3 DNA: TGCGCCATAGGGGGACAGGTCGATGAGCAGTTCTTC.

The sample holds many counts of this clonotype. This sequence joins TRBV7-9 and TRBJ2-3; possibly TRBD2 for D (6 bases). The CDR3 contains 16 residues. CDR1 is SEHNR and CDR2 is FQNEAQ in the germline V gene (reference sequence). The V and J ends lost 4 bases and 6 bases respectively, with 20 bases between them. CDR3 region: CASSSTGTASRDTQYF. CDR3 bases: TGTGCCAGCAGCTCAACCGGGACTGCTTCGAGGGATACGCAGTATTTT. Drawing the rest from reference TRBV7-9 and TRBJ2-3, the complete variable domain is DTGVSQNPRHKITKRGQNVTFRCDPISEHNRLYWYRQTLGQGPEFLTYFQNEAQLEKSRLLSDRFSAERPKGSFSTLEIQRTEQGDSAMYLCASSSTGTASRDTQYFGPGTRLTVL.

Only one count was recorded for this clonotype. The V and J genes are TRBV19 and TRBJ2-1; no clear D gene. The V gene lost 1 base and the J gene lost 6 bases, with 7 bases spanning the gap. This CDR3 is built from 13 residues. Germline assignment: CDR1 LNHDA and CDR2 SQIVND (reference sequence). CDR3 protein: CASSIGAINEQFF. The CDR3 region has the DNA TGTGCCAGTAGTATAGGGGCCATCAATGAGCAGTTCTTC.

The V call is TRBV12-3 or TRBV12-4, the J call TRBJ2-3; D perhaps matches TRBD1 (6 bases). V lost 6 bases and J 1 base, leaving 11 bases between the germline ends. CDR3 length: 14 residues. The CDR3 sequence: CASSPWGRTDTQYF. CDR3 nucleotide sequence: TGTGCCAGCAGCCCCTGGGGGCGCACAGATACGCAGTATTTT.

This clonotype turned up a few times. V gene TRBV7-8 combines with J gene TRBJ2-7; 9 nucleotides align to TRBD2. The V gene end was trimmed by 1 base and the J gene end by 2 bases; junction bases not matched to a gene: 6. This CDR3 comprises 16 residues. CDR1 and CDR2 (germline): SGHVS, FQNEAQ. The CDR3 is CASSLVGGGAPYEQYF. In DNA, the CDR3 is TGTGCCAGCAGCTTAGTAGGCGGGGGGGCCCCCTACGAGCAGTACTTC.

J is TRBJ2-5 and V is TRBV29-1, with D perhaps TRBD1 or TRBD2 (6 bases each). CDR3 length equals 15 residues. Germline loops: CDR1 SQVTM, CDR2 ANQGSEA. The V and J ends lost 1 base and 5 bases respectively, with 17 bases between them. CDR3 in amino acids: CSVEGGAKTSETQYF. The CDR3 DNA reads TGCAGCGTTGAAGGGGGGGCCAAGACATCGGAGACCCAGTACTTC.

This clonotype showed up just a few times. V gene TRBV12-3 or TRBV12-4 combines with J gene TRBJ2-1; TRBD2 matches 8 bases. This CDR3 spans 11 amino acids. V shed 6 bases, J shed 12 bases, and the junction held 4 bases outside the gene matches. The CDR3 is CASSSGTRQFF. DNA for the CDR3: TGTGCCAGCAGCTCCGGGACTAGGCAGTTCTTC.

This clonotype was seen repeatedly, ten times or more. The gene calls are TRBV7-9 and TRBJ1-2; TRBD1 agrees at 7 bases. With V trimmed by 5 bases and J by 2 bases, 5 bases remained unmatched. The CDR3 sequence is 14 residues long. Germline CDR1 SEHNR, CDR2 FQNEAQ (reference sequence). CDR3 sequence: CASSPIGGNYGYTF. In DNA form, the CDR3 reads TGTGCCAGCAGCCCGATAGGGGGCAACTATGGCTACACCTTC.

This clonotype was found once. The chain combines TRBV2 with TRBJ1-1, with D perhaps matching TRBD1 (6 bases). Germline V gives CDR1 SNHLY, CDR2 FYNNEI. The CDR3 is made up of 16 amino acids. With 5 bases removed from V and 3 bases from J, the gap between germline ends came to 19 bases. For the CDR3, the DNA is TGTGCCAGCAGTTACTTTTTCGGACAGTTGGACACTGAAGCTTTCTTT. It encodes CASSYFFGQLDTEAFF.

This clonotype was detected only a few times. This chain links TRBV6-6 with TRBJ1-6; 7 nucleotides line up with TRBD1. The CDR3 loop spans 15 amino acids. Looked up from germline, CDR1 is MNHNY and CDR2 is SVGAGI (reference sequence). V was clipped by 2 bases and J by 14 bases; unmatched bases: 12. The CDR3 is CASSYLDRPDTSLHF. CDR3 in DNA: TGTGCCAGCAGTTACCTGGACAGGCCTGACACCTCCCTCCACTTT.

The table lists this clonotype with many counts. The chain has TRBV6-2 or TRBV6-3 and TRBJ1-1, with D unresolved. The CDR3 runs 12 residues. V was trimmed by 7 bases and J by 4 bases, leaving 10 bases between them. Germline assignment: CDR1 MNHEY and CDR2 SVGEGT. The CDR3 bases are TGTGCCAGCACACTACGGGGCACTGAAGCTTTCTTT. Translating gives CASTLRGTEAFF.